Listed below are T cell receptor beta chains from one sample, sequenced in a study of cytomegalovirus exposure and HLA in healthy donors. Repertoires were generated with immunoSEQ multiplex PCR, while TCRdb's copy carries only in-frame clones and drops some. In the table there are about 120,000 clones, approximately 83% of which are singletons. The sequencing sample was made of PBMCs. The receptors were sampled from a man aged 35 to 55 in good health and CMV-seronegative. Each CDR3 is given with its conserved first and last residue. A D gene is named only where the DNA matches it firmly. Size values are once, few and many counts, or a class for expanded clones, and some rows have none.

v_gene	d_gene	abundance	j_gene	CDR3nt	CDR3aa
TRBV18	.	.	TRBJ1-1	TGTGCCAGCTCACCATCCCCATACACTGAAGCTTTCTTT	CASSPSPYTEAFF
TRBV5-1	.	.	TRBJ1-1	TGCGCCAGCAGTTATCAGGGCGGTGACACTGAAGCTTTCTTT	CASSYQGGDTEAFF
TRBV30	.	.	TRBJ2-7	TGTGCCTGGAGTGGGGCCCCAGGAACCGCCTACGAGCAGTACTTC	CAWSGAPGTAYEQYF
TRBV4-2	TRBD1	.	TRBJ1-1	TGTGCCAGCAGCCAGCGGACAGGGAACACTGAAGCTTTCTTT	CASSQRTGNTEAFF
TRBV19	.	.	TRBJ1-1	TGTGCCAGTGCCAGGAGGGGCGGGAACACTGAAGCTTTCTTT	CASARRGGNTEAFF
TRBV6-5	.	few	TRBJ1-3	TGTGCCAGCAGCCTGCAGAGGTCCGGAAACACCATATATTTT	CASSLQRSGNTIYF
TRBV2	TRBD2	.	TRBJ2-7	TGTGCCAGCAGGGTAGCGGGGGGGGTTAACGAGCAGTACTTC	CASRVAGGVNEQYF
TRBV28	TRBD2	.	TRBJ2-1	TGTGCCAGCAGTGAACTCGGGGAGGGGCGGGAGAATGAGCAGTTCTTC	CASSELGEGRENEQFF
TRBV5-4	TRBD1	.	TRBJ1-2	TGTGCCAGCAGCGGACGTGGGGAGGGACAGGGGCCCTATGGCTACACCTTC	CASSGRGEGQGPYGYTF
TRBV4-1	.	.	TRBJ1-4	TGCGCCAGCAGCCAAGCGGGGTGGGAAAAACTGTTTTTT	CASSQAGWEKLFF
TRBV7-9	TRBD1	.	TRBJ2-7	TGTGCCAGCAGCTTCGACAGGGGCGAGCAGTACTTC	CASSFDRGEQYF
TRBV7-2	TRBD1	.	TRBJ1-1	TGTGCCAGCAGCTTAACATGGCAGGGGGCGAGGGCTGAAGCTTTCTTT	CASSLTWQGARAEAFF
TRBV10-3	TRBD1	.	TRBJ2-7	TGTGCCACCCGGGACAGAACCTACGAGCAGTACTTC	CATRDRTYEQYF
TRBV5-1	.	.	TRBJ2-5	TGCGCCAGCAGCTTGGAGGCAGGGGAAGAGACCCAGTACTTC	CASSLEAGEETQYF
TRBV7-9	.	.	TRBJ1-2	TGTGCCAGCAGCTTCGACATGCGTGGCTACACCTTC	CASSFDMRGYTF
TRBV5-1	TRBD2	.	TRBJ2-7	TGCGCCAGCAGCCCCGGGGAGGGGCTATCCTACGAGCAGTACTTC	CASSPGEGLSYEQYF
TRBV25-1	.	.	TRBJ1-6	TGTGCCAGCAGTGAATCCGTCGGTACTAATTCACCCCTCCACTTT	CASSESVGTNSPLHF
TRBV7-9	.	.	TRBJ1-1	TGTGCCAGCAGCCCTCAGGGGCCCCCCACTGAAGCTTTCTTT	CASSPQGPPTEAFF
TRBV6-1	TRBD1	once	TRBJ2-7	TGTGCCAGCATTAACACCGGGACAGGGTACCACGAGCAGTACTTC	CASINTGTGYHEQYF
TRBV2	.	.	TRBJ1-1	TGTGCCAGCAGTCAACGCCGGCAGGATACTGAAGCTTTCTTT	CASSQRRQDTEAFF
TRBV30	.	.	TRBJ1-4	TGTGCCTGGAGCCGTGCAACTAATGAAAAACTGTTTTTT	CAWSRATNEKLFF
TRBV5-4	.	.	TRBJ2-5	TGTGCCAGCAGCTCCCGGACTACCCGGGAGACCCAGTACTTC	CASSSRTTRETQYF
TRBV28	.	.	TRBJ1-1	TGTGCCAGCGTTTGGAGAATGAACACTGAAGCTTTCTTT	CASVWRMNTEAFF
TRBV6-1	TRBD1	.	TRBJ2-7	TGTGCCAGCAGTGAAGCCCTATCGGGGACAGGTGCCTACTACGAGCAGTACTTC	CASSEALSGTGAYYEQYF
TRBV27	.	.	TRBJ1-2	TGTGCCAGCAGGAAACCGGGGGAAGGGTATGGCTACACCTTC	CASRKPGEGYGYTF
TRBV1	.	.	TRBJ2-2	TGCACCAGCAGCCACGAAAGTCACTTCACCGGGGAGCTGTTTTTT	CTSSHESHFTGELFF